This passage covers 24 T cell receptor beta chains from one sample sequenced in a study of low-dose radiotherapy and immunotherapy resistance in tumors. Time point noted: after trial treatment. The treatment: LDRT plus nivolumab, ipilimumab, low-dose cyclophosphamide and aspirin (RACIN trial). First-strand cDNA relied on TRAV- and TRBV-specific primers spanning alpha and beta chains. The TCRs were subjected to amplification over approximately 20 PCR cycles employing a constant-region primer in conjunction with a V-primer adapter. TCRdb re-called the reads through MiXCR, storing one row per CDR3 protein. The sample has nearly 60,000 distinct CDR3 sequences; 20% to 25% are singletons. The source material was PBMCs, sampled after low-dose radiotherapy plus immunotherapy. Source of these receptors: a male donor with prostate cancer.

This clonotype was recorded many times. For the CDR3, the DNA is TGTGCCAGCAGCTTCGGGCACAAGGAGACCCAGTACTTC. This translates into CASSFGHKETQYF. The chain uses TRBV11-2 and TRBJ2-5; unclear D gene. Between the trimmed V and J ends, which lost 3 bases and 5 bases, there was a span of 10 bases. The CDR3 length is 13 residues. CDR1 and CDR2 (germline): SGHAT, FQNNGV.

This clonotype has only one observation. The chain combines TRBV20-1 with TRBJ2-3; TRBD2 matches 11 bases. Germline loops: CDR1 DFQATT, CDR2 SNEGSKA (reference sequence). This CDR3 spans 15 amino acids. V lost 1 base, J lost 4 bases, and 4 bases stayed unmatched. CDR3 amino acids: CSARGLAGKPDTQYF. DNA for the CDR3: TGCAGTGCTAGAGGACTAGCGGGAAAGCCAGATACGCAGTATTTT.

In its sample, this clonotype was seen many times. The V and J genes are TRBV7-3 and TRBJ2-1, with TRBD2 identical over 8 bases. This CDR3 comprises 21 residues. CDR1 SGHTA and CDR2 FQGTGA come from the germline V gene. Losses at the gene ends were 0 bases for V and 6 bases for J; bases not matched to a gene: 22. CDR3 sequence (DNA): TGTGCCAGCAGCTTAACCCCCCTTTTTCCGAGCGGGGGCTCGGAGCGCAATGAGCAGTTCTTC. Its protein is CASSLTPLFPSGGSERNEQFF.

This clonotype was observed at least ten times. The J gene is TRBJ2-5, the V gene TRBV28; D not resolved. The ends were cut back, 6 bases at V and 1 base at J, with 3 bases in the middle. This CDR3 contains 11 residues. Germline CDR1 and CDR2: MDHEN and SYDVKM. CDR3 coding DNA: TGTGCCAGCAGAGGCCAAGAGACCCAGTACTTC. Residues: CASRGQETQYF. The entire variable domain, with the rest obtained from reference TRBV28 and TRBJ2-5, is as follows: DVKVTQSSRYLVKRTGEKVFLECVQDMDHENMFWYRQDPGLGLRLIYFSYDVKMKEKGDIPEGYSVSREKKERFSLILESASTNQTSMYLCASRGQETQYFGPGTRLLVL.

This sequence joins TRBV6-2 or TRBV6-3 and TRBJ1-5; possibly TRBD1 for D (5 bases). The V and J ends lost 6 bases and 6 bases respectively, with 15 bases between them. Germline assignment: CDR1 MNHEY and CDR2 SVGEGT. The CDR3 extends over 14 amino acids. The DNA for the CDR3 is TGTGCCAGCAGCTTAACAGGTACAGCTCAGCCCCAGCATTTT. Protein: CASSLTGTAQPQHF.

This clonotype has a count of ten or more. The CDR3 loop is CSAQAPSGVSDTQYF. Here the CDR3 DNA reads TGCAGTGCCCAGGCGCCTAGCGGGGTCTCAGATACGCAGTATTTT. The rearrangement joins TRBV20-1 to TRBJ2-3; 9 bases are shared with TRBD2. There are 15 residues in the CDR3. The germline CDR1 and CDR2 sequences are DFQATT and SNEGSKA (reference sequence). The V gene end was trimmed by 6 bases and the J gene end by 4 bases; junction bases not matched to a gene: 11.

At least ten counts were recorded for this clonotype. This chain uses TRBV11-2 with TRBJ1-3; D not certain. This CDR3 has 13 amino acids. Between the trimmed V and J ends, which lost 0 bases and 4 bases, there was a span of 4 bases. Germline loops: CDR1 SGHAT, CDR2 FQNNGV. The CDR3 spells CASSLEPGNTIYF. The CDR3 coding sequence is TGTGCCAGCAGCTTAGAGCCCGGAAACACCATATATTTT.

This clonotype was detected many times. The chain links TRBV4-2 to TRBJ2-5; D gene ambiguous. CDR3 length equals 15 residues. V was clipped by 0 bases and J by 2 bases, with 10 bases between them. CDR1 and CDR2 (germline): LGHNA, YNFKEQ. This CDR3 reads CASSQENTVQETQYF. As DNA, the CDR3 is TGTGCCAGCAGCCAAGAAAACACAGTTCAAGAGACCCAGTACTTC.

The sample holds many counts of this clonotype. The chain combines TRBV7-3 with TRBJ2-2, with TRBD2 matching 11 bases. The length of the CDR3 is 16 residues. Per germline, CDR1 SGHTA and CDR2 FQGTGA. V lost 0 bases and J lost 6; bases outside the gene matches: 3. The CDR3 DNA reads as TGTGCCAGCAGCTTAACGGTAGCGGGAGGGTCCGGGGAGCTGTTTTTT. Protein product: CASSLTVAGGSGELFF.

V is TRBV20-1 and J is TRBJ2-7, with D tentatively TRBD1 (5 bases). The germline gives CDR1 DFQATT, CDR2 SNEGSKA (reference sequence). Trimming removed 6 bases from V and 0 bases from J, with 15 bases in between. This CDR3 spans 14 amino acids. The DNA for the CDR3 is TGCAGTGCCACTGACAGTTACAACTCCTACGAGCAGTACTTC. Translation gives CSATDSYNSYEQYF.

This clonotype appeared many times. The chain employs TRBV9 and TRBJ2-3; 8 bases fit TRBD2. CDR3 size: 15 residues. Germline CDR1 and CDR2: SGDLS and YYNGEE. V lost 3 bases to trimming and J lost 6 bases; unmatched junction nucleotides: 9. The CDR3 sequence is CASSEGLAGVDTQYF. CDR3 nucleotides: TGTGCCAGCAGCGAAGGACTAGCCGGTGTGGATACGCAGTATTTT.

Ten or more counts support this clonotype. The chain employs TRBV7-6 and TRBJ2-1; D uncertain. The CDR3 is 13 amino acids. V shed 2 bases and J shed 7 bases, with 9 bases lying between them. Germline V gene sequence: CDR1 SGHVS, CDR2 FNYEAQ. DNA of the CDR3: TGTGCCAGCAGCTTAACCCCGACAAATGAGCAGTTCTTC. Translated: CASSLTPTNEQFF.

This clonotype came up many times. The chain employs TRBV4-2 and TRBJ1-5; TRBD1 matches 8 bases. Trimming cost V 5 bases and J 2 bases; bases outside gene matches: 2. CDR1 LGHNA and CDR2 YNFKEQ come from the germline V gene. This CDR3 is 14 amino acids long. CDR3 DNA sequence: TGTGCCAGCAGCACGACAGGGGGCAATCAGCCCCAGCATTTT. Residues: CASSTTGGNQPQHF.

The chain joins TRBV19 to TRBJ2-7; the D gene is possibly TRBD2 (5 bases). This CDR3 is 13 amino acids long. V lost 2 bases, J lost 6 bases, and 11 bases lay in between. Germline V CDR1 and CDR2: LNHDA, SQIVND (reference sequence). As DNA, the CDR3 is TGTGCCAGTAGTATAACGGGAAACGGCGAGCAGTACTTC. It codes for CASSITGNGEQYF. Variable domain in full (rest from reference TRBV19 and TRBJ2-7): DGGITQSPKYLFRKEGQNVTLSCEQNLNHDAMYWYRQDPGQGLRLIYYSQIVNDFQKGDIAEGYSVSREKKESFPLTVTSAQKNPTAFYLCASSITGNGEQYFGPGTRLTVT.

There are many counts of this clonotype. The chain uses TRBV20-1 and TRBJ2-3, with 9 bases identical to TRBD2. This CDR3 has 15 amino acids. Germline CDR1 is DFQATT and CDR2 is SNEGSKA (reference sequence). With 3 bases clipped from V and 2 bases from J, the junction kept 6 bases outside the gene matches. CDR3 amino acids: CSASVLAGSTDTQYF. CDR3 nucleotide sequence: TGCAGTGCTAGCGTCCTAGCGGGATCCACAGATACGCAGTATTTT.

This clonotype was detected many times. The CDR3 coding sequence is TGCAGCGTTGCCAGCACAGATACGCAGTATTTT. This gives the protein CSVASTDTQYF. This sequence joins TRBV29-1 and TRBJ2-3; D is ambiguous. The CDR3 covers 11 residues. Trimming pared 4 bases from V and 0 bases from J, leaving 2 bases between. The germline gives CDR1 SQVTM, CDR2 ANQGSEA.

This clonotype has a count of ten or more. CDR3 protein: CASSPSPDQETQYF. Here the CDR3 DNA reads TGTGCCAGCTCACCATCGCCAGACCAAGAGACCCAGTACTTC. V is TRBV18 and J is TRBJ2-5; D call uncertain. The germline CDR1 and CDR2 sequences are KGHSH and LQKENI. The V end lost 2 bases, the J end lost 0 bases, and 7 bases lay between the germline ends. The CDR3 length is 14 residues.

This clonotype was recorded at least ten times. The chain joins TRBV7-2 to TRBJ1-2, with no clear D. Trimming cost V 1 base and J 4 bases, with 10 bases left between them. Germline V lookup: CDR1 SGHTA, CDR2 FQGNSA. The length of the CDR3 is 14 residues. CDR3 coding DNA: TGTGCCAGCAGCTTAGGAGCAGGCGCCTATGGCTACACCTTC. It translates to CASSLGAGAYGYTF.

This clonotype has at least ten counts. The chain couples TRBV28 to TRBJ2-7; TRBD1 agrees at 9 bases. Trimming took 0 bases from V and 6 from J; bases not matched to a gene: 6. The CDR3 extends over 15 amino acids. The germline V gene has CDR1 MDHEN and CDR2 SYDVKM. For the CDR3, the DNA is TGTGCCAGCAGTTTATGGGGACAGGGTTTCGCCGAGCAGTACTTC. Its translation: CASSLWGQGFAEQYF.

Note on this clonotype: A read error likely explains this, since a far larger clone differs by one base. The genes are TRBV9 and TRBJ2-7; unclear D gene. Germline CDR1 and CDR2: SGDLS and YYNGEE. The CDR3 extends over 11 amino acids. V lost 4 bases and J 7 bases, leaving 9 bases between the germline ends. The CDR3 region is CASSTHREQYF. The CDR3 DNA sequence: TGTGCCAGCAGCACCCATCGGGAGCAGTACTTC.

The gene calls are TRBV9 and TRBJ2-1; TRBD2 matches 11 bases. The germline gives CDR1 SGDLS, CDR2 YYNGEE. The trim removed 3 bases at V and 3 bases at J, leaving 5 bases unmatched. The CDR3 contains 16 residues. The CDR3 DNA reads TGTGCCAGCAGCGAATCCGGGACTAGCGGCTACAATGAGCAGTTCTTC. Translation: CASSESGTSGYNEQFF.

The chain is built from TRBV6-2 or TRBV6-3 and TRBJ2-2; 7 bases are a match to TRBD2. This CDR3 is 15 amino acids long. After removal of 4 bases from V and 4 bases from J, the junction contained 6 bases not matched to a gene. Germline-derived CDR1 and CDR2 are MNHEY and SVGEGT. The CDR3 protein is CASSWSGRATGELFF. The CDR3 DNA reads as TGTGCCAGCAGTTGGTCAGGGAGGGCCACCGGGGAGCTGTTTTTT.

In regard to this clonotype: A far more abundant clone sits one base away, making this likely a read error. The chain links TRBV29-1 to TRBJ2-5; 10 positions agree with TRBD1. Looked up from germline, CDR1 is SQVTM and CDR2 is ANQGSEA. Trimming removed 1 base from V and 11 bases from J; junction bases left unmatched: 7. This CDR3 spans 13 amino acids. The CDR3 protein is CSVEATGGASQYF. DNA for the CDR3: TGCAGCGTTGAAGCGACAGGGGGCGCGTCGCAGTACTTC.

This clonotype was seen at least ten times. V gene TRBV7-6 combines with J gene TRBJ1-1; the D is unclear. From germline, CDR1 is SGHVS and CDR2 FNYEAQ. With 2 bases removed from V and 0 bases from J, the gap between germline ends came to 4 bases. The CDR3 sequence is 13 residues long. CDR3 DNA: TGTGCCAGCAGCTTAAGGTTGAACACTGAAGCTTTCTTT. This codes for CASSLRLNTEAFF.